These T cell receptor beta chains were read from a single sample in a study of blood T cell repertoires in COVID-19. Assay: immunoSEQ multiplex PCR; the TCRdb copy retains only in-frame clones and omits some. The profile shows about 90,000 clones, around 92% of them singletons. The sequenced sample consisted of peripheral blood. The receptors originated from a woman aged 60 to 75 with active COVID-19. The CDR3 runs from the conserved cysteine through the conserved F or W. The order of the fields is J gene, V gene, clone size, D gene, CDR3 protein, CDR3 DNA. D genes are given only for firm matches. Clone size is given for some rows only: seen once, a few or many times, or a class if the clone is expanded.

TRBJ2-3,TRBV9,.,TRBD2,CASSVAPSGRTDTQYF,TGTGCCAGCAGCGTAGCGCCTAGCGGACGCACAGATACGCAGTATTTT
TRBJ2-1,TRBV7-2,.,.,CASSLDRGVLYNEQFF,TGTGCCAGCAGCCTCGATCGGGGAGTTCTCTACAATGAGCAGTTCTTC
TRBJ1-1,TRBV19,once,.,CASSAMGGGLNTEAFF,TGTGCCAGTAGTGCCATGGGTGGGGGCTTGAACACTGAAGCTTTCTTT
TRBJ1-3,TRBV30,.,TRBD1,CAWSVDRGPDTIYF,TGTGCCTGGAGTGTAGACAGGGGGCCAGACACCATATATTTT
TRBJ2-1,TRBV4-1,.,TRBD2,CAIKPTAGDANEQFF,TGCGCGATAAAGCCGACAGCGGGGGACGCCAATGAGCAGTTCTTC
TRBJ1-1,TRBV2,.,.,CASKHSGDTEAFF,TGTGCCAGCAAGCACTCCGGGGACACTGAAGCTTTCTTT
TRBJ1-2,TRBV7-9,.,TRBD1,CASSLAESFNRGFGGYTF,TGTGCCAGCAGCTTAGCGGAATCGTTTAACAGGGGATTCGGTGGCTACACCTTC
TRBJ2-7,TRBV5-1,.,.,CASSIPTGSYEQYF,TGCGCCAGCAGCATACCCACAGGCTCCTACGAGCAGTACTTC
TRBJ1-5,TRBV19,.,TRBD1,CASSIGQGYQPQHF,TGTGCCAGTAGTATCGGACAGGGGTATCAGCCCCAGCATTTT
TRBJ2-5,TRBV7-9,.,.,CASSTKWAGSGETQYF,TGTGCCAGCAGCACAAAGTGGGCGGGGTCTGGGGAGACCCAGTACTTC
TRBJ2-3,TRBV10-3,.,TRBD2,CAISENSGATDTQYF,TGTGCCATCAGTGAAAATAGCGGGGCCACAGATACGCAGTATTTT
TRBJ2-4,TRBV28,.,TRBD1,CASSLVSGGAWAKNIQYF,TGTGCCAGCAGTTTGGTGTCAGGGGGCGCGTGGGCCAAAAACATTCAGTACTTC
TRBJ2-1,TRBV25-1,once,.,CASSESGGADEQFF,TGTGCCAGCAGTGAATCAGGAGGGGCCGATGAGCAGTTCTTC
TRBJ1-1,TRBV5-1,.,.,CASSLEVGGVTEAFF,TGCGCCAGCAGCTTGGAGGTTGGCGGCGTCACTGAAGCTTTCTTT
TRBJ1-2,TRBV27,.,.,CASSFPRGYTF,TGTGCCAGCAGCTTCCCGCGAGGCTACACCTTC
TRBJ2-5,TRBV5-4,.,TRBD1,CASSPGQGAGETQYF,TGTGCCAGCAGCCCCGGACAGGGGGCCGGAGAGACCCAGTACTTC
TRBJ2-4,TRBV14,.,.,CASSPRSRMSGSFLQYF,TGTGCCAGCAGCCCGAGGTCAAGGATGTCCGGCTCCTTTCTTCAGTACTTC
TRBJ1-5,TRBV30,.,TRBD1,CAWTKAGGGNQPQHF,TGTGCCTGGACCAAGGCAGGGGGCGGCAATCAGCCCCAGCATTTT
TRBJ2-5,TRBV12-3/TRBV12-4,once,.,CASRKDTEETQYF,TGTGCCAGCAGGAAGGACACAGAAGAGACCCAGTACTTC
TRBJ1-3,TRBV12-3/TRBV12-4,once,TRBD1,CASSTGAGNTIYF,TGTGCCAGCAGTACAGGGGCTGGAAACACCATATATTTT
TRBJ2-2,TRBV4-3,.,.,CASSQVRVRDTGELFF,TGCGCCAGCAGCCAAGTCAGGGTACGGGACACCGGGGAGCTGTTTTTT
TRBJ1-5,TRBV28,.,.,CASKMGGYQPQHF,TGTGCCAGCAAAATGGGGGGTTATCAGCCCCAGCATTTT
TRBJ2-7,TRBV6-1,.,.,CASSEIRQGRVAYEQYF,TGTGCCAGCAGTGAAATACGGCAGGGCAGGGTAGCCTACGAGCAGTACTTC
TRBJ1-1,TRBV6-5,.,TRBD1,CASSYSGTGGGSFF,TGTGCCAGCAGTTACTCGGGGACAGGGGGTGGTTCTTTCTTT
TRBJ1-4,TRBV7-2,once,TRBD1,CASSLFSLGQATNEKLFF,TGTGCCAGCAGCTTATTCTCCCTCGGACAGGCAACTAATGAAAAACTGTTTTTT
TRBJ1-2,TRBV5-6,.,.,CASSPVRGSYGYTF,TGTGCCAGCAGCCCTGTTCGGGGGTCCTATGGCTACACCTTC
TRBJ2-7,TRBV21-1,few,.,CASSKALETYEQYF,TGTGCCAGCAGCAAAGCGCTTGAGACCTACGAGCAGTACTTC
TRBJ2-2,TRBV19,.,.,CASKVQGITGELFF,TGTGCCAGTAAAGTTCAGGGGATTACCGGGGAGCTGTTTTTT
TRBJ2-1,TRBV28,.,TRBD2,CASSLGLAGGDNEQFF,TGTGCCAGCAGTTTAGGACTAGCGGGAGGAGACAATGAGCAGTTCTTC
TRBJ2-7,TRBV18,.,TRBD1,CASSQWDRGNEQYF,TGTGCCAGCTCCCAATGGGACAGGGGTAACGAGCAGTACTTC
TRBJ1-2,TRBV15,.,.,CATSRVGTRGYTF,TGTGCCACCAGCAGAGTTGGGACTCGGGGCTACACCTTC
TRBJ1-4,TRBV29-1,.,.,CSVGTRLDEKLFF,TGCAGCGTTGGAACGAGGCTGGATGAAAAACTGTTTTTT
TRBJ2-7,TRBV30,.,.,CAWSVQPGPYEQYF,TGTGCCTGGAGTGTACAACCAGGGCCCTACGAGCAGTACTTC
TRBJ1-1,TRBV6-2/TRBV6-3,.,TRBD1,CASSYGGTGRSEAFF,TGTGCCAGCAGTTACGGAGGGACAGGGCGAAGTGAAGCTTTCTTT
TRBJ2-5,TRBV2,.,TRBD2,CASSLGLAGAQETQYF,TGTGCCAGCAGTCTCGGACTAGCGGGAGCACAAGAGACCCAGTACTTC
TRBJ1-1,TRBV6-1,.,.,CASSERIRGGNTEAFF,TGTGCCAGCAGTGAAAGGATCCGGGGGGGGAACACTGAAGCTTTCTTT
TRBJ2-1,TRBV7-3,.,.,CASSLTRENYNEQFF,TGTGCCAGCAGCTTAACTAGGGAGAACTACAATGAGCAGTTCTTC
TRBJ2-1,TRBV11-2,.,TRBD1,CASRPVQGSSYNEQFF,TGTGCCAGCAGACCAGTACAGGGGAGCTCCTACAATGAGCAGTTCTTC
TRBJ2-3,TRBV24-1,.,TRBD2,CATSDPSGVTDTQYF,TGTGCCACCAGTGACCCTAGCGGCGTGACAGATACGCAGTATTTT
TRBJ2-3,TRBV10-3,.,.,CAISLSLSTDTQYF,TGTGCCATCAGTCTTAGCCTTAGCACAGATACGCAGTATTTT